This TCR beta chain comes out of a study of radiation and T cells in renal cell carcinoma. At the level of the study: Nephrectomy followed 15 Gy stereotactic body radiation by 4 weeks.

V was clipped by 0 bases and J by 10 bases, with 7 bases between them. This CDR3 has 12 amino acids. Germline V lookup: CDR1 ENHRY, CDR2 SYGVKD. Using immunoSEQ multiplex PCR, the repertoire was profiled, and TCRdb retains in-frame clones only, with some absent. The sample shows 94,000 or so clones, 82% of them seen only once. Stated time point: baseline pretreatment blood. Treatment given: 15 Gy SBRT to primary tumor, nephrectomy 4 weeks later. Serial blood draws occurred at baseline and 2 and 4 weeks post-SBRT. The tumor was a clear cell renal cell carcinoma. The TCR comes from a man in his 60s with renal cell carcinoma. The chain links TRBV10-3 to TRBJ2-1; D remains unclear. The specimen comprised blood, sampled from a patient whose treatment included radiotherapy and nephrectomy. The DNA for the CDR3 is TGTGCCATCAGTGAGTCAGCCGAGGAGCAGTTCTTC. Its protein product is CAISESAEEQFF.